The clone carrying this T cell receptor beta chain appeared a few times. The antigen is unknown. The record originates from a study of cytomegalovirus exposure and HLA in healthy donors. With 60 Vbeta and 13 Jbeta primers, the PCR was carried out. Here immunoSEQ multiplex PCR was the method, and the copy in TCRdb shows in-frame clones only, minus some. The repertoire includes roughly 140,000 clones, about 80% of them detected once, and around 2.9% sits in the top ten. Whole-study results and caveats: TCR beta sequences reportedly predicted the HLA-A and HLA-B alleles of most subjects accurately. Among CMV-associated TCR beta chains, most appeared HLA-restricted in a later analysis.

This sequence was found in a female donor in good health and CMV-seronegative. Sample: PBMCs.

The CDR3 loop reads CASRPEWGNTEAFF. In DNA, the CDR3 is TGTGCCAGCAGACCCGAATGGGGCAACACTGAAGCTTTCTTT. This chain connects TRBV5-4 to TRBJ1-1; maybe TRBD1 (5 bases). Germline V gene sequence: CDR1 SGHNT, CDR2 YYREEE (reference sequence). This CDR3 comprises 14 residues. Between the trimmed V and J ends, which lost 5 bases and 2 bases, there was a span of 13 bases.